This T cell receptor (beta chain) was identified in a study of blood T cell repertoires in COVID-19. For the study at large: From the United States, Italy and Spain came samples of acute and convalescent COVID-19.

V lost 7 bases and J lost 6, with 15 bases in between. This CDR3 is 13 amino acids long. Germline V gene lookup returns CDR1 SNHLY and CDR2 FYNNEI. Using immunoSEQ multiplex PCR, the repertoire was profiled, and TCRdb retains in-frame clones only, with some absent. The sample consists of about 170,000 clones, more than 75% of them appearing once. The receptor comes from a man between 65 and 85 years old with acute or convalescent COVID-19. The sample comprised peripheral blood. The chain carries TRBV2 and TRBJ1-1; no firm D call. CDR3 sequence reads: CASMRLNVAEAFF. The CDR3 region has the DNA TGTGCCAGCATGCGACTAAACGTTGCTGAAGCTTTCTTT.